A single T cell receptor beta chain is shown here with its context. The record originates from a study of radiotherapy plus CTLA-4 blockade in lung cancer. Unmatched junction bases numbered 14, after V lost 0 bases and J lost 8 bases. CDR3 length equals 17 residues. CDR1 KGHSH and CDR2 LQKENI come from the germline V gene. Method: immunoSEQ multiplex PCR; TCRdb's copy keeps in-frame clones and lacks some. Of tens of thousands of clones listed, 78% are singletons. The sample here was peripheral blood, taken from a patient treated with radiotherapy plus ipilimumab. The sequence derives from a human donor with non-small cell lung cancer who had a partial response to radiotherapy plus ipilimumab. Some clones in this sample may be carry-over from other donors' samples. V is TRBV18 and J is TRBJ1-2, with 8 bases matching TRBD1. This chain's CDR3 is CASSPPSVVQGGGGYTF. The CDR3 region has the DNA TGTGCCAGCTCACCACCGTCCGTCGTACAGGGGGGAGGAGGCTACACCTTC.